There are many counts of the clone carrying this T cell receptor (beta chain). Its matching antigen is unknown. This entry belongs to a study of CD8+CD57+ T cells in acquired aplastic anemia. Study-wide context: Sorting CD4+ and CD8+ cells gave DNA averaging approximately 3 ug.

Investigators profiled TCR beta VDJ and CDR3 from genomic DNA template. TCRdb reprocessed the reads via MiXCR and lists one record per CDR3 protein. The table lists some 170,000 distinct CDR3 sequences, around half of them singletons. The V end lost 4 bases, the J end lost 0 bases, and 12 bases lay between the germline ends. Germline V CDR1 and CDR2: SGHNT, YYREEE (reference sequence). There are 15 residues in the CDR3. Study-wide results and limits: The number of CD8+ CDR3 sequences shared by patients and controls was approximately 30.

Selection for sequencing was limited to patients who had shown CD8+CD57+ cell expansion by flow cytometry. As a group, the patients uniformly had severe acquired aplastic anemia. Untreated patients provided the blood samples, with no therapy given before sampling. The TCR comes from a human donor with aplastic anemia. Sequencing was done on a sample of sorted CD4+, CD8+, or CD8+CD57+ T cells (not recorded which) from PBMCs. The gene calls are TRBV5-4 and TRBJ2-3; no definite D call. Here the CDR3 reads CASSLDYSSTDTQYF. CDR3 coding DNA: TGTGCCAGCAGCCTAGATTACTCTAGCACAGATACGCAGTATTTT.